This T cell receptor beta chain comes out of a study of blood T cell repertoires in COVID-19. Across the study: Samples came from the United States, Italy and Spain, spanning acute and convalescent COVID-19. T cells, B-cell-depleted T cells, or PBMCs provided the cDNA or gDNA that served as material.

Trimming cost V 3 bases and J 0 bases, with 12 bases left between them. Per germline, CDR1 PRHDT and CDR2 FYEKMQ (reference sequence). The CDR3 totals 16 residues. Enrolment of Seattle patients took place during active infection, and they were followed longitudinally. Authors' analysis steps: For nucleated cells, counts were estimated from reference gene primer amplification. TCRdb's table, derived via immunoSEQ multiplex PCR, lists solely in-frame clones and lacks some. V and J calls and clone size follow that table, whereas D and trimming were derived from the DNA. The sample contains about 170,000 clones, 84% of which appear only once.

The clonotype originates from a woman between 65 and 79 years old with COVID-19, enrolled during active disease. The chain joins TRBV13 to TRBJ1-3; weak D call: TRBD1 (5 bases). The sample taken for sequencing was peripheral blood. CDR3 sequence (DNA): TGTGCCAGCAGCTTTAACCAGGGTCGCTCTGGAAACACCATATATTTT. Translated, it gives CASSFNQGRSGNTIYF.